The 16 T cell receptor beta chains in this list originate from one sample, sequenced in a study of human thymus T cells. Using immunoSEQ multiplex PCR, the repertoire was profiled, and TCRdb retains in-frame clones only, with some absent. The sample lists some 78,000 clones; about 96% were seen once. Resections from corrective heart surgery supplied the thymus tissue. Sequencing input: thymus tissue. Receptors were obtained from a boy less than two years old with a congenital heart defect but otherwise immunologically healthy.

CDR3 nucleotides: TGTGCCAGCAGTTCGCCGAGACAGGAGGGGGAGCTGTTTTTT. Translating it yields CASSSPRQEGELFF. The V call is TRBV6-6, the J call TRBJ2-2, with a possible D match to TRBD1 (6 bases). This CDR3 comprises 14 residues. Germline V lookup: CDR1 MNHNY, CDR2 SVGAGI (reference sequence). V gave up 4 bases and J gave up 8 bases, with 14 bases separating them.

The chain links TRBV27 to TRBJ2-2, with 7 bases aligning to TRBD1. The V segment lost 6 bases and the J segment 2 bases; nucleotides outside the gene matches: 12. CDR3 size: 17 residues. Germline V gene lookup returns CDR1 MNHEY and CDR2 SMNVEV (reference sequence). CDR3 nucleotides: TGTGCCAGCAGAACTTCCGACAGGGAAGGAAACACCGGGGAGCTGTTTTTT. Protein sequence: CASRTSDREGNTGELFF.

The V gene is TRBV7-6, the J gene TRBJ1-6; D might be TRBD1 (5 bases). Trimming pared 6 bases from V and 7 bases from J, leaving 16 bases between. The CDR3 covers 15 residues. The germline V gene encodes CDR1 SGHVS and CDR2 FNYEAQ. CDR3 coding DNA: TGTGCCAGCAGGGCGGGGGAAAAGGGGAATTCACCCCTCCACTTT. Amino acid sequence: CASRAGEKGNSPLHF.

The CDR3 sequence: CASGGPGRYTYEQYF. CDR3 coding DNA: TGTGCCAGCGGGGGGCCGGGGCGTTATACCTACGAGCAGTACTTC. The rearrangement links TRBV2 to TRBJ2-7; the D call may be TRBD1 or TRBD2 (6 bases each). The CDR3 consists of 15 residues. Trimming shortened V by 8 bases and J by 2 bases, and 19 bases separated the two germline ends. Germline V CDR1 and CDR2: SNHLY, FYNNEI.

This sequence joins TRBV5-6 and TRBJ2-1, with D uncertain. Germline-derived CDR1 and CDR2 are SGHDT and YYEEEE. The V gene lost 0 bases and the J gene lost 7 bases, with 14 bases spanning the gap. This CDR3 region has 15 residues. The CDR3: CASSLGSFRWNEQFF. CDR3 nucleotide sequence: TGTGCCAGCAGCTTGGGGTCCTTCAGATGGAATGAGCAGTTCTTC. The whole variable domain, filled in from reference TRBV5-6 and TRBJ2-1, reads DAGVTQSPTHLIKTRGQQVTLRCSPKSGHDTVSWYQQALGQGPQFIFQYYEEEERQRGNFPDRFSGHQFPNYSSELNVNALLLGDSALYLCASSLGSFRWNEQFFGPGTRLTVL.

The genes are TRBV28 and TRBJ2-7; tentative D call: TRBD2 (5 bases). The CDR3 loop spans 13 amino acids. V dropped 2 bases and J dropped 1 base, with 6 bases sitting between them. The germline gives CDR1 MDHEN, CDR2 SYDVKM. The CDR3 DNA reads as TGTGCCAGCAGTTTAAGGACTTCCTACGAGCAGTACTTC. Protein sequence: CASSLRTSYEQYF.

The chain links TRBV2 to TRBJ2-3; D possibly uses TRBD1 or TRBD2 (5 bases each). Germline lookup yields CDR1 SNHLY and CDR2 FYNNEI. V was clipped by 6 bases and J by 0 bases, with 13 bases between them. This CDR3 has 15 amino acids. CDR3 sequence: CASSTGTLSTDTQYF. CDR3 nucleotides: TGTGCCAGCAGCACCGGGACCCTAAGCACAGATACGCAGTATTTT.

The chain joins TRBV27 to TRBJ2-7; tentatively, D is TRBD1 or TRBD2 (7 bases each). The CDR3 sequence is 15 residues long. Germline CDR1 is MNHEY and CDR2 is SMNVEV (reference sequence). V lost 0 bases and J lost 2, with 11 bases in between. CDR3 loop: CASSLSRGGPYEQYF. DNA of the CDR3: TGTGCCAGCAGTTTATCCAGGGGGGGTCCCTACGAGCAGTACTTC.

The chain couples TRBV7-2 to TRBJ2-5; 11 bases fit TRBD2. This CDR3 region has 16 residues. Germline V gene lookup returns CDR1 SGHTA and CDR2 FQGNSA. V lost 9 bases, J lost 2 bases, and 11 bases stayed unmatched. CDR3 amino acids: CASKMEIAGGQETQYF. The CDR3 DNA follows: TGTGCCAGTAAAATGGAGATAGCGGGGGGGCAAGAGACCCAGTACTTC.

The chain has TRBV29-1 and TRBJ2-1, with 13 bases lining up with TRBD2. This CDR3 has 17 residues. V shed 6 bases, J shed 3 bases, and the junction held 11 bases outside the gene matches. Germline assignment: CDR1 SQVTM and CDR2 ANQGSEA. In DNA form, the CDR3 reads TGCAGCGTCACCGGACTAGCGGGAGCCTTCGTCTACAATGAGCAGTTCTTC. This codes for CSVTGLAGAFVYNEQFF.

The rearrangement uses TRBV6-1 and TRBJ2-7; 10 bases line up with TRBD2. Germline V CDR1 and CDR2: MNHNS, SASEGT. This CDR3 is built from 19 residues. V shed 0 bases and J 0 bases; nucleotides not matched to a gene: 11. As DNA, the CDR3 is TGTGCCAGCAGTGAAGCTGTCGAGCGGGGGGGATTAATCTCCTACGAGCAGTACTTC. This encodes CASSEAVERGGLISYEQYF.

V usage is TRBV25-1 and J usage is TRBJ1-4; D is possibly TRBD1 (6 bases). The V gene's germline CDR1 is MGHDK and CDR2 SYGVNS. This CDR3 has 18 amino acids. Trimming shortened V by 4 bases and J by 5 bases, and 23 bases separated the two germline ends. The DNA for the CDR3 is TGTGCCAGCAGTGGAGTGAATAGGGGGACACTTCGGAATGAAAAACTGTTTTTT. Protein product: CASSGVNRGTLRNEKLFF.

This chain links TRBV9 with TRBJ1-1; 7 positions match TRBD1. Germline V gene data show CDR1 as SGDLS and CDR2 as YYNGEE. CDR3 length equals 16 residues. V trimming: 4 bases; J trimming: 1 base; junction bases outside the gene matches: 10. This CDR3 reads CASSPDRDRQNTEAFF. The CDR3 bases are TGTGCCAGCAGCCCAGATCGGGACAGACAGAACACTGAAGCTTTCTTT.

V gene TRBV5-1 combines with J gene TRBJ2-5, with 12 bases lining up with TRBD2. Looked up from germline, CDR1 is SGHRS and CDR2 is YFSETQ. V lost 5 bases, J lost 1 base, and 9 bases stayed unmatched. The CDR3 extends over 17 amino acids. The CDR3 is CASSSGLAGNIQETQYF. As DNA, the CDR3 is TGCGCCAGCAGTTCAGGACTAGCGGGAAATATCCAAGAGACCCAGTACTTC.

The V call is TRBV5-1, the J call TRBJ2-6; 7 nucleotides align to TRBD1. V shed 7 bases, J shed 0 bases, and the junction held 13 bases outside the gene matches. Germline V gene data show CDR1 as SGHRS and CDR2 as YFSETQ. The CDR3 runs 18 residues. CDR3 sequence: CASVASGTVLSGANVLTF. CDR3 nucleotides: TGCGCCAGCGTCGCTTCCGGGACAGTCCTCTCTGGGGCCAACGTCCTGACTTTC.

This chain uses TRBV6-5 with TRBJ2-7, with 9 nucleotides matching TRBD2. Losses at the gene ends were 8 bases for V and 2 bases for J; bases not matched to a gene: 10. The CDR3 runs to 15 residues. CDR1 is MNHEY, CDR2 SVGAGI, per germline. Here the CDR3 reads CASRVYAGGTYEQYF. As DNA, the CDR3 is TGTGCCAGCCGAGTCTATGCGGGGGGGACCTACGAGCAGTACTTC.